These 8 T cell receptor beta chains came from one sample sequenced in a study of shared clonotypes between healthy human individuals. Profiled with immunoSEQ multiplex PCR; TCRdb holds only in-frame clones, not every one. The repertoire holds 550,000 to 800,000 clones, with roughly 70% as singletons. The source material was memory CD4+ T cells sorted from blood. Regarding subset: CD45RA-negative fraction. These receptors were obtained from a woman younger than 45 in good health.

The rearrangement joins TRBV29-1 to TRBJ2-5; weak D call: TRBD2 (5 bases). CDR3 length: 12 amino acids. Germline CDR1 is SQVTM and CDR2 is ANQGSEA. Trimming took 8 bases from V and 1 from J, leaving 11 bases between them. CDR3 in DNA: TGCAGCACCGAGGGATTCCAAGAGACCCAGTACTTC. Translating it yields CSTEGFQETQYF.

This clone has more than one count but fewer than ten. CDR3 region: CASSPPGGRADDTQYF. CDR3 nucleotides: TGTGCCAGCAGCCCACCGGGTGGGAGGGCCGACGATACGCAGTATTTT. This rearrangement joins TRBV7-8 to TRBJ2-3, with TRBD2 matching over 7 bases. Per germline, CDR1 SGHVS and CDR2 FQNEAQ. The length of the CDR3 is 16 residues. V lost 5 bases and J lost 6; bases outside the gene matches: 14.

Of note for this clone: A read error may account for a junction end that differs from germline. This sample includes further DNA sequences coding for the same CDR3. V usage is TRBV30 and J usage is TRBJ1-2; no clear D. Germline V CDR1 and CDR2: GTSNPN, SVGIG (reference sequence). This CDR3 is 13 amino acids long. The CDR3 loop is CAWTTFGNYGYTF. The CDR3 bases are TGTGCCTGGACCACATTTGGGAACTATGGTTACACCTTC.

The rearrangement joins TRBV23-1 to TRBJ2-1; 11 bases map to TRBD2. TRBV23-1 is treated as an ORF (open reading frame) with a function not yet certain. The CDR3 contains 15 residues. V lost 4 bases to trimming and J lost 16 bases; unmatched junction nucleotides: 15. CDR3 DNA sequence: TGCGCCAGCAGTCCACGACTAGCGGGAAGAGAATTGCGCTTCTTC. This translates into CASSPRLAGRELRFF.

The chain has TRBV25-1 and TRBJ2-7; TRBD2 is a possible D gene (6 bases). The CDR3 consists of 12 residues. From germline, CDR1 is MGHDK and CDR2 SYGVNS. Between the trimmed V and J ends, which lost 8 bases and 1 base, there was a span of 9 bases. The CDR3 is CASRGESYEQYF. The CDR3 bases are TGTGCCAGCCGCGGGGAGTCCTACGAGCAGTACTTC.

This clone was picked up a small number of times. V gene TRBV28 combines with J gene TRBJ1-5, with 9 bases fitting TRBD1. V dropped 6 bases and J dropped 3; count of bases not matched to a gene: 6. This CDR3 has 15 residues. The germline V gene encodes CDR1 MDHEN and CDR2 SYDVKM. The CDR3 coding sequence is TGTGCCAGCAGACCCAGGGACAGGGACAATCAGCCCCAGCATTTT. Amino acid sequence: CASRPRDRDNQPQHF.

The gene calls are TRBV7-6 and TRBJ2-1; D uncertain. Trimming removed 1 base at V and 4 bases at J, with 5 bases between. In germline, CDR1 is SGHVS, CDR2 FNYEAQ. There are 13 residues in the CDR3. CDR3 DNA sequence: TGTGCCAGCAGCTTAGTGCAATACAATGAGCAGTTCTTC. Its protein is CASSLVQYNEQFF.

The chain has TRBV7-9 and TRBJ2-7; no reliable D call. The CDR3 covers 14 residues. V lost 1 base and J 3 bases, leaving 10 bases between the germline ends. Germline V gene sequence: CDR1 SEHNR, CDR2 FQNEAQ (reference sequence). The CDR3 DNA sequence: TGTGCCAGCAGCTTAGGCGGTCCTGACTACGAGCAGTACTTC. Its translation is CASSLGGPDYEQYF.